Reported below is one TCR beta chain. Its antigen remains unknown. The sample belongs to a study of early T cells in non-severe SARS-CoV-2 infection. General study results and limits: Database matching using VDJdb favored anti-spike CD8 responses, with private and CD4 specificities left missing.

Separate cDNA molecules each had unique molecular identifiers attached to them. TCRdb re-analysed the 5' RACE reads in MiXCR, keeping a single row per CDR3 protein. Among tens of thousands of distinct CDR3 sequences listed, about a tenth were seen once. Germline V gene sequence: CDR1 MNHNS, CDR2 SASEGT. Trimming pared 3 bases from V and 0 bases from J, leaving 15 bases between. The length of the CDR3 is 18 residues. This TCR came from an adult who was a healthcare worker with PCR-confirmed SARS-CoV-2 infection or an uninfected control (not recorded which). Sample: whole blood. This rearrangement joins TRBV6-1 to TRBJ1-6; tentatively, D is TRBD1 (5 bases). The CDR3 spells CASSDLGRVDSYNSPLHF. The CDR3 DNA follows: TGTGCCAGCAGTGATCTTGGCAGGGTTGACTCCTATAATTCACCCCTCCACTTT.